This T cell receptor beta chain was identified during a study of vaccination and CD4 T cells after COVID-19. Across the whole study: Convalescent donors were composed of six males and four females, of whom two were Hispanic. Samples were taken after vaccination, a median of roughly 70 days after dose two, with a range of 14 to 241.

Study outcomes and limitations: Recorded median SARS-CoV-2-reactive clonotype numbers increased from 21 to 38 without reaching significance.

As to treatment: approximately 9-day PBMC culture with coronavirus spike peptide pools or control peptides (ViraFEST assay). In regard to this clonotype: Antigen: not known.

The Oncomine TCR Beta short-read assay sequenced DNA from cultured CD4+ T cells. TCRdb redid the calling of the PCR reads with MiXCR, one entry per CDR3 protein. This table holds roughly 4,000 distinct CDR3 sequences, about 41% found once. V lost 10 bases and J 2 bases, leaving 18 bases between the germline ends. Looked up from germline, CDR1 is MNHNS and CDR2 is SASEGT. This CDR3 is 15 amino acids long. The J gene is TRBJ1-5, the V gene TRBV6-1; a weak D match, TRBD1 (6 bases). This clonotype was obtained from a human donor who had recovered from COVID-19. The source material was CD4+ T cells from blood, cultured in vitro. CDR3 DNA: TGTGCCACAGGTCGGGGGGGCTGGGGCAATCAGCCCCAGCATTTT. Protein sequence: CATGRGGWGNQPQHF.